Below, 17 T cell receptor beta chains from the same sample are listed, as sequenced in a study of regulatory and conventional T cells in RAG deficiency. Blood CD4+ CD25-low CD127-high conventional T cells supplied the genomic DNA template. Clones were sequenced by immunoSEQ multiplex PCR, and TCRdb holds only the in-frame ones, with some missing. This sample has more than 40,000 clones, with 70% to 90% found just once. This same sample was also part of a study on regulatory T cells. As reported in that work: The primer mix had 52 TRBV and 13 TRBJ primers.

Sequenced material: CD4+ effector T cells sorted from blood. These receptors all come from a human donor in good health.

This chain joins TRBV5-1 and TRBJ1-1; 8 nucleotides agree with TRBD1. This CDR3 is built from 16 residues. Germline V gene sequence: CDR1 SGHRS, CDR2 YFSETQ. V shed 2 bases and J 0 bases; nucleotides not matched to a gene: 6. The CDR3: CASSLTGGQLNTEAFF. The DNA of the CDR3 is TGCGCCAGCAGCTTAACAGGGGGACAATTGAACACTGAAGCTTTCTTT. Full variable domain (missing parts from reference TRBV5-1 and TRBJ1-1): KAGVTQTPRYLIKTRGQQVTLSCSPISGHRSVSWYQQTPGQGLQFLFEYFSETQRNKGNFPGRFSGRQFSNSRSEMNVSTLELGDSALYLCASSLTGGQLNTEAFFGQGTRLTVV.

The rearrangement links TRBV7-9 to TRBJ2-1, with D possibly matching TRBD2 (5 bases). This CDR3 has 14 residues. CDR1 SEHNR and CDR2 FQNEAQ come from the germline V gene (reference sequence). Trimming took 5 bases from V and 10 from J, leaving 18 bases between them. As DNA, the CDR3 is TGTGCCAGCAGCCCGGTTCTAGCAGGTCGAGAGCAGTTCTTC. Its protein product is CASSPVLAGREQFF.

This clone showed up just a few times. This CDR3 reads CASWGLSSYEQYF. Here the CDR3 DNA reads TGTGCCAGCTGGGGACTTAGCTCCTACGAGCAGTACTTC. This rearrangement joins TRBV6-1 to TRBJ2-7; weak D call: TRBD2 (6 bases). V was clipped by 8 bases and J by 0 bases, with 11 bases between them. CDR1 MNHNS and CDR2 SASEGT come from the germline V gene. The CDR3 totals 13 residues.

The CDR3 protein is CASSNGQGSYEQYF. The CDR3 region has the DNA TGTGCCAGCAGCAACGGACAGGGCTCCTACGAGCAGTACTTC. The V call is TRBV6-5, the J call TRBJ2-7, with 8 bases aligning to TRBD1. This CDR3 region has 14 residues. J gave up 0 bases and V 6 bases, and 4 bases lay outside the gene matches. Germline V gene sequence: CDR1 MNHEY, CDR2 SVGAGI.

The V gene is TRBV11-2, the J gene TRBJ2-7, with 11 positions matching TRBD2. The junction had 6 bases not matched to a gene; V was cut back by 5 bases and J by 6 bases. Germline V lookup: CDR1 SGHAT, CDR2 FQNNGV. The CDR3 length is 14 residues. The CDR3 reads CASSLTSGSIEQYF. In DNA, the CDR3 is TGTGCCAGCAGCCTTACTAGCGGGAGTATCGAGCAGTACTTC.

This chain links TRBV30 with TRBJ1-5; D gene ambiguous. Germline V gene lookup returns CDR1 GTSNPN and CDR2 SVGIG (reference sequence). The CDR3 is made up of 13 amino acids. Trimming removed 0 bases at V and 1 base at J, with 4 bases between. CDR3 amino acids: CAWSVGSNQPQHF. CDR3 nucleotide sequence: TGTGCCTGGAGTGTAGGGAGCAATCAGCCCCAGCATTTT.

The rearrangement uses TRBV6-1 and TRBJ1-2; TRBD1 aligns across 12 bases. Germline V lookup: CDR1 MNHNS, CDR2 SASEGT. V shed 6 bases and J 7 bases; nucleotides not matched to a gene: 3. CDR3 length: 13 amino acids. The CDR3, as DNA: TGTGCCAGCAGCCGGGACAGGGGGCCTGGCTACACCTTC. Translated: CASSRDRGPGYTF.

The chain combines TRBV18 with TRBJ2-6; no clear D gene. Germline loops: CDR1 KGHSH, CDR2 LQKENI. The CDR3 consists of 14 residues. Between the trimmed V and J ends, which lost 2 bases and 0 bases, there was a span of 2 bases. CDR3 in amino acids: CASSPDSGANVLTF. For the CDR3, the DNA is TGTGCCAGCTCACCAGACTCTGGGGCCAACGTCCTGACTTTC.

This clone was counted once. This sequence joins TRBV30 and TRBJ2-6; D is unclear. The CDR3 extends over 17 amino acids. Per the germline V gene, CDR1 is GTSNPN and CDR2 is SVGIG (reference sequence). Trimming shortened V by 0 bases and J by 0 bases, and 12 bases separated the two germline ends. The CDR3 region is CAWSVRRTSSGANVLTF. CDR3 nucleotide sequence: TGTGCCTGGAGTGTACGACGTACCAGCTCTGGGGCCAACGTCCTGACTTTC.

The chain links TRBV19 to TRBJ2-1, with TRBD1 matching 7 bases. The length of the CDR3 is 16 residues. Germline CDR1 reads LNHDA; CDR2 reads SQIVND (reference sequence). With V trimmed by 3 bases and J by 7 bases, 12 bases remained unmatched. The CDR3 sequence is CASSIRRTGDKNEQFF. The DNA of the CDR3 is TGTGCCAGTAGTATCCGTCGAACAGGGGACAAAAATGAGCAGTTCTTC. Drawing the rest from reference TRBV19 and TRBJ2-1, the complete variable domain is DGGITQSPKYLFRKEGQNVTLSCEQNLNHDAMYWYRQDPGQGLRLIYYSQIVNDFQKGDIAEGYSVSREKKESFPLTVTSAQKNPTAFYLCASSIRRTGDKNEQFFGPGTRLTVL.

The J gene is TRBJ2-7, the V gene TRBV7-3; D call uncertain. The CDR3 runs 11 residues. CDR1 is SGHTA, CDR2 FQGTGA, per germline. V was pared by 11 bases and J by 5 bases, with 13 bases between. The DNA for the CDR3 is TGTGCCCCGAGAAGGGCCCACGAGCAGTACTTC. Protein sequence: CAPRRAHEQYF.

The chain recombines TRBV18 with TRBJ1-3; D might be TRBD1 (5 bases). The CDR3 covers 14 residues. The germline V gene has CDR1 KGHSH and CDR2 LQKENI. Trimming stripped 2 bases from V and 4 bases from J, with 9 bases between. The CDR3 sequence: CASSPAGNGNTIYF. For the CDR3, the DNA is TGTGCCAGCTCACCAGCAGGGAACGGAAACACCATATATTTT.

This chain uses TRBV9 with TRBJ2-5; possibly TRBD2 for D (6 bases). CDR3 length: 13 amino acids. CDR1 and CDR2 (germline): SGDLS, YYNGEE. Trimming took 2 bases from V and 3 from J, leaving 8 bases between them. CDR3 DNA: TGTGCCAGCAGCGTTGGAGGGGAAGAGACCCAGTACTTC. This translates into CASSVGGEETQYF.

J is TRBJ2-7 and V is TRBV11-2; D gene unclear. This CDR3 is 14 amino acids long. Per the germline V gene, CDR1 is SGHAT and CDR2 is FQNNGV. The V end lost 1 base, the J end lost 3 bases, and 10 bases lay between the germline ends. CDR3 region: CASSLGAEVYEQYF. DNA for the CDR3: TGTGCCAGCAGCTTAGGGGCAGAAGTCTACGAGCAGTACTTC. Looking up the rest from reference TRBV11-2 and TRBJ2-7 gives the full variable domain: EAGVAQSPRYKIIEKRQSVAFWCNPISGHATLYWYQQILGQGPKLLIQFQNNGVVDDSQLPKDRFSAERLKGVDSTLKIQPAKLEDSAVYLCASSLGAEVYEQYFGPGTRLTVT.

The rearrangement uses TRBV7-9 and TRBJ2-2; 10 nucleotides match TRBD1. The V and J ends lost 5 bases and 1 base, in that order; junction bases with no gene match: 4. The germline CDR1 and CDR2 sequences are SEHNR and FQNEAQ (reference sequence). The CDR3 extends over 16 amino acids. The chain's CDR3 is CASSPRDRGNTGELFF. The CDR3 DNA reads TGTGCCAGCAGCCCTCGGGACAGGGGGAACACCGGGGAGCTGTTTTTT.

This sequence joins TRBV19 and TRBJ2-4, with D maybe TRBD2 (7 bases). The CDR3 totals 15 residues. Trimming took 7 bases from V and 7 from J, leaving 20 bases between them. Germline CDR1 and CDR2: LNHDA and SQIVND (reference sequence). The CDR3 reads CASTPGRGRWNIQYF. CDR3 DNA sequence: TGTGCCAGTACCCCGGGGAGGGGGAGATGGAACATTCAGTACTTC.

There are a few counts of this clone. The rearrangement uses TRBV15 and TRBJ1-3; the match to TRBD1 covers 8 bases. With 1 base clipped from V and 2 bases from J, the junction kept 4 bases outside the gene matches. The CDR3 length is 16 residues. Germline lookup yields CDR1 LNHNV and CDR2 YYDKDF (reference sequence). The CDR3 loop is CATSRGTGSAGNTIYF. CDR3 nucleotides: TGTGCCACCAGCAGAGGGACAGGGTCGGCTGGAAACACCATATATTTT.